Sequencing of this T cell receptor (beta chain) was carried out in a study of cytomegalovirus exposure and HLA in healthy donors. Primers: 60 Vbeta forward and 13 Jbeta reverse. This table comes from immunoSEQ multiplex PCR, and its TCRdb copy is limited to in-frame clones, with some not included. The sample contains approximately 160,000 clones, roughly 75% of which appear only once. The V and J ends lost 1 base and 1 base, in that order; junction bases with no gene match: 1. The germline V gene encodes CDR1 SGHRS and CDR2 YFSETQ. The CDR3 covers 14 residues. The sequenced sample consisted of PBMCs. The origin of this receptor is a male donor in good health and CMV-seronegative. This rearrangement joins TRBV5-1 to TRBJ1-2; the match to TRBD1 covers 7 bases. As DNA, the CDR3 is TGCGCCAGCAGCTTGACAGGGGATAACTATGGCTACACCTTC. Amino acid sequence: CASSLTGDNYGYTF.